The present T cell receptor (beta chain) was sequenced within a study of cytomegalovirus exposure and HLA in healthy donors. About this clone: Its antigen is undetermined.

General study findings and limits: In a later analysis, TCR association rates varied by HLA locus: DRB1 most, HLA-C fewest.

The PCR employed 60 Vbeta primers together with 13 Jbeta primers. Per the authors' pipeline: A follow-up analysis tallied 86 million or so unique TCR beta chains, roughly 11 million shared. Data came from immunoSEQ multiplex PCR; TCRdb stores just in-frame clones and leaves some out. That table gives V, J and clone size, and the DNA gave D and trimming. Among around 110,000 clones listed, 65% were seen once. Sequenced input: PBMCs. This TCR derives from a woman aged 40 to 50 in good health and CMV-seropositive.

CDR3 DNA sequence: TGTGCCAGCAGCTTCCCGGTTTCAGATACGCAGTATTTT. Its translation: CASSFPVSDTQYF. The genes are TRBV7-9 and TRBJ2-3; D unclear. CDR1 and CDR2 from the germline V gene are SEHNR and FQNEAQ (reference sequence). The CDR3 contains 13 residues. Trimming shortened V by 3 bases and J by 4 bases, and 8 bases separated the two germline ends.